Following are 15 T cell receptor beta chains from one sample sequenced in a study of shared clonotypes between healthy human individuals. Assay used: immunoSEQ multiplex PCR; TCRdb lists only in-frame clones, some missing. Seen here are roughly 2,500,000 clones, 80% to 95% observed once, and the top ten hold roughly 0.39%. Sequencing input: naive CD4+ T cells from PBMCs. Subset indicated: CD45RA+ positively selected. These receptors all stem from a man between 18 and 29 years old in good health. Some clones in this sample may be carry-over from other donors' samples.

V usage is TRBV5-6 and J usage is TRBJ2-2; D call uncertain. There are 17 residues in the CDR3. Trimming removed 3 bases at V and 0 bases at J, with 15 bases between. The germline CDR1 and CDR2 sequences are SGHDT and YYEEEE. CDR3 residues: CASSSLTIKPNTGELFF. Written as DNA, the CDR3 is TGTGCCAGCAGCTCGCTGACAATAAAACCGAACACCGGGGAGCTGTTTTTT.

This clone was counted between two and nine times. The genes are TRBV7-9 and TRBJ1-4; D is unresolved. Germline-derived CDR1 and CDR2 are SEHNR and FQNEAQ (reference sequence). CDR3 length equals 12 residues. Between the trimmed V and J ends, which lost 3 bases and 8 bases, there was a span of 7 bases. The CDR3 protein is CASSFLQEKLFF. The CDR3 DNA follows: TGTGCCAGCAGCTTCCTCCAGGAAAAACTGTTTTTT.

This clone occurred a few times. CDR3 coding DNA: TGTGCCAGTACAGGGATTGGCCAGCCCCAGCATTTT. Translating gives CASTGIGQPQHF. The chain has TRBV28 and TRBJ1-5; D is perhaps TRBD1 (6 bases). Germline assignment: CDR1 MDHEN and CDR2 SYDVKM. Trimming stripped 9 bases from V and 7 bases from J, with 13 bases between. The CDR3 covers 12 residues.

This chain connects TRBV27 to TRBJ2-6, with D perhaps being TRBD1 or TRBD2 (5 bases each). CDR1 and CDR2 (germline): MNHEY, SMNVEV (reference sequence). V was clipped by 0 bases and J by 2 bases, with 5 bases between them. CDR3 length: 15 amino acids. The DNA for the CDR3 is TGTGCCAGCAGTTTATCGGGGGCTGGGGCCAACGTCCTGACTTTC. Translating gives CASSLSGAGANVLTF.

This chain uses TRBV10-3 with TRBJ2-7; D remains unclear. There are 15 residues in the CDR3. CDR1 and CDR2 (germline): ENHRY, SYGVKD. V dropped 0 bases and J dropped 0 bases, with 9 bases sitting between them. CDR3 bases: TGTGCCATCAGTGAGTCTGAGAGGAGCTCCTACGAGCAGTACTTC. Translated: CAISESERSSYEQYF.

The chain links TRBV6-5 to TRBJ1-4, with D perhaps TRBD1 (6 bases). V was trimmed by 6 bases and J by 8 bases, leaving 16 bases between them. The CDR3 has 14 residues. Germline CDR1 MNHEY, CDR2 SVGAGI. CDR3 sequence (DNA): TGTGCCAGCAGGAACAGGGCGATTGGCGAAAAACTGTTTTTT. Protein: CASRNRAIGEKLFF.

V is TRBV9 and J is TRBJ1-2; D may be TRBD1 (6 bases). There are 14 residues in the CDR3. Trimming cost V 3 bases and J 1 base, with 10 bases left between them. Germline V lookup: CDR1 SGDLS, CDR2 YYNGEE. The CDR3 DNA reads TGTGCCAGCAGCGCAGGGGAGCTTAACTATGGCTACACCTTC. It translates to CASSAGELNYGYTF.

The chain joins TRBV15 to TRBJ2-2; TRBD2 aligns across 7 bases. Germline V lookup: CDR1 LNHNV, CDR2 YYDKDF (reference sequence). Trimming took 0 bases from V and 6 from J; bases not matched to a gene: 7. The CDR3 extends over 16 amino acids. The CDR3 DNA follows: TGTGCCACCAGCAGAGATCGGCACGCGGGGGCCGGGGAGCTGTTTTTT. The encoded protein is CATSRDRHAGAGELFF.

The chain is built from TRBV18 and TRBJ2-7; D is perhaps TRBD1 or TRBD2 (5 bases each). Trimming removed 0 bases at V and 2 bases at J, with 11 bases between. Germline loops: CDR1 KGHSH, CDR2 LQKENI. This CDR3 region has 15 residues. Here the CDR3 DNA reads TGTGCCAGCTCACCACCAAGGGACGGACCCTACGAGCAGTACTTC. Translated, it gives CASSPPRDGPYEQYF. The variable domain in full, completed from reference TRBV18 and TRBJ2-7, reads NAGVMQNPRHLVRRRGQEARLRCSPMKGHSHVYWYRQLPEEGLKFMVYLQKENIIDESGMPKERFSAEFPKEGPSILRIQQVVRGDSAAYFCASSPPRDGPYEQYFGPGTRLTVT.

As for this clone: At the DNA level, this CDR3 is encoded by other sequences in the same sample as well. The CDR3 DNA reads TGTGCCAGCAGCAGAGACTCTGGAAACACCATATATTTT. Translating it yields CASSRDSGNTIYF. The gene calls are TRBV7-9 and TRBJ1-3; D remains unclear. The V gene lost 5 bases and the J gene lost 0 bases, with 5 bases spanning the gap. The germline V gene has CDR1 SEHNR and CDR2 FQNEAQ (reference sequence). There are 13 residues in the CDR3.

The chain combines TRBV28 with TRBJ1-5; no definite D call. The germline V and J ends were trimmed by 2 bases and 9 bases, with 8 bases remaining between them. This CDR3 comprises 12 residues. Looked up from germline, CDR1 is MDHEN and CDR2 is SYDVKM. The CDR3 DNA sequence: TGTGCCAGCAGTTTAGAGGTGAGGCCCCAGCATTTT. As protein: CASSLEVRPQHF.

The V call is TRBV25-1, the J call TRBJ2-5; 10 bases line up with TRBD1. Gene TRBJ2-7 matches the end of the DNA better, so the J call may be wrong. Per the germline V gene, CDR1 is MGHDK and CDR2 is SYGVNS. This CDR3 contains 14 residues. CDR3 amino acids: CASSRTGGFYEQYF. The CDR3 DNA follows: TGTGCCAGCAGCAGGACAGGGGGTTTCTACGAGCAGTACTTC.

The V call is TRBV11-2, the J call TRBJ2-7, with D possibly matching TRBD1 (6 bases). The CDR3 extends over 19 amino acids. The germline V gene encodes CDR1 SGHAT and CDR2 FQNNGV. The germline V and J ends were trimmed by 5 bases and 2 bases, with 28 bases remaining between them. This CDR3 is CASSRGSGTSRLETYEQYF. The CDR3 nucleotides are TGTGCCAGCAGCCGAGGCTCCGGGACATCCAGACTGGAAACCTACGAGCAGTACTTC.

This chain links TRBV28 with TRBJ2-1, with D uncertain. This CDR3 is built from 17 residues. The ends were cut back, 2 bases at V and 1 base at J, with 15 bases in the middle. Looked up from germline, CDR1 is MDHEN and CDR2 is SYDVKM. CDR3: CASSLGRRGKSYNEQFF. CDR3 sequence (DNA): TGTGCCAGCAGTTTAGGACGGCGCGGAAAGTCCTACAATGAGCAGTTCTTC.

This chain connects TRBV21-1 to TRBJ2-1; the table calls TRBD2, which could not be checked here. TRBV21-1 is flagged as a pseudogene. The CDR3 loop spans 15 amino acids. The CDR3 DNA sequence: TGTGCCAGCAGGTACCCCTGGCGGGCCTACAATGAGCAGTTCTTC. Translation gives CASRYPWRAYNEQFF.